This passage covers 26 T cell receptor beta chains from one sample sequenced in a study of pediatric ulcerative colitis. Libraries were prepared by immunoSEQ multiplex PCR; TCRdb keeps only in-frame clonotypes and omits some of them. The table lists about 64,000 clones, around 85% of them singletons. Sequencing was carried out using blood. Receptor source: a boy aged 5-17 years with severe ulcerative colitis.

J is TRBJ1-3 and V is TRBV5-1; no clear D. Germline V gene data show CDR1 as SGHRS and CDR2 as YFSETQ. V lost 0 bases, J lost 7 bases, and 14 bases lay in between. This CDR3 is built from 15 residues. CDR3 sequence reads: CASSLDGSQGNTIYF. The CDR3 region has the DNA TGCGCCAGCAGCTTGGACGGCAGCCAAGGGAACACCATATATTTT.

This clone was found once. This rearrangement joins TRBV6-4 to TRBJ2-6; D is possibly TRBD2 (5 bases). The germline V gene encodes CDR1 MRHNA and CDR2 SNTAGT. The length of the CDR3 is 16 residues. Trimming cost V 3 bases and J 0 bases, with 9 bases left between them. CDR3 loop: CASSEGRGSGANVLTF. The CDR3 region has the DNA TGTGCCAGCAGTGAAGGCCGGGGCTCTGGGGCCAACGTCCTGACTTTC.

V and J are TRBV18 and TRBJ2-7; 11 bases align to TRBD1. V lost 0 bases, J lost 0 bases, and 1 base stayed unmatched. This CDR3 spans 16 amino acids. Germline CDR1 reads KGHSH; CDR2 reads LQKENI. The CDR3 reads CASSPPGTGGSYEQYF. The CDR3 bases are TGTGCCAGCTCACCACCCGGGACAGGGGGCTCCTACGAGCAGTACTTC.

The chain has TRBV7-8 and TRBJ2-7; D remains ambiguous. Germline loops: CDR1 SGHVS, CDR2 FQNEAQ. The CDR3 sequence is 15 residues long. The ends were cut back, 5 bases at V and 2 bases at J, with 16 bases in the middle. In DNA form, the CDR3 reads TGTGCCAGCAGCCTCTTGTCTAAATCGACCTACGAGCAGTACTTC. Translating gives CASSLLSKSTYEQYF.

This rearrangement joins TRBV10-3 to TRBJ2-7; D not resolved. CDR3 size: 11 residues. The germline gives CDR1 ENHRY, CDR2 SYGVKD. V lost 5 bases, J lost 4 bases, and 6 bases lay in between. CDR3 sequence: CAISSGYEQYF. CDR3 DNA sequence: TGTGCCATCAGTTCCGGATACGAGCAGTACTTC.

This clone has a handful of counts. This chain uses TRBV7-2 with TRBJ1-1; a possible D gene is TRBD1 (6 bases). Trimming pared 1 base from V and 3 bases from J, leaving 12 bases between. Germline V gives CDR1 SGHTA, CDR2 FQGNSA. CDR3 length equals 15 residues. The DNA for the CDR3 is TGTGCCAGCAGCTTAGGATTAGGGGGGGACACTGAAGCTTTCTTT. It codes for CASSLGLGGDTEAFF.

V and J are TRBV15 and TRBJ2-7; possibly TRBD1 or TRBD2 for D (5 bases each). The V gene's germline CDR1 is LNHNV and CDR2 YYDKDF (reference sequence). This CDR3 has 16 amino acids. V dropped 0 bases and J dropped 2 bases, with 14 bases sitting between them. CDR3 sequence reads: CATSRDFGTLTYEQYF. In DNA, the CDR3 is TGTGCCACCAGCAGAGACTTCGGGACCCTGACCTACGAGCAGTACTTC. Combining the CDR3 with reference TRBV15 and TRBJ2-7 gives the whole variable domain DAMVIQNPRYQVTQFGKPVTLSCSQTLNHNVMYWYQQKSSQAPKLLFHYYDKDFNNEADTPDNFQSRRPNTSFCFLDIRSPGLGDTAMYLCATSRDFGTLTYEQYFGPGTRLTVT.

The chain combines TRBV10-2 with TRBJ1-1; 8 positions match TRBD1. There are 15 residues in the CDR3. Trimming at V came to 2 bases and at J to 1 base, leaving 3 bases not matched to a gene. Per germline, CDR1 WSHSY and CDR2 SAAADI. The CDR3: CASSEADRGNTEAFF. The DNA for the CDR3 is TGCGCCAGCAGTGAGGCTGACAGGGGGAACACTGAAGCTTTCTTT.

The chain joins TRBV5-6 to TRBJ2-7; D remains unclear. The V and J ends lost 2 bases and 5 bases respectively, with 14 bases between them. The germline V gene has CDR1 SGHDT and CDR2 YYEEEE. CDR3 size: 14 residues. CDR3 in DNA: TGTGCCAGCAGCTTTTTTGCCCTAACCCACGAGCAGTACTTC. Translation gives CASSFFALTHEQYF.

This chain uses TRBV6-5 with TRBJ2-7, with D maybe TRBD1 (5 bases). Trimming removed 5 bases from V and 6 bases from J, with 17 bases in between. The CDR3 extends over 14 amino acids. The germline CDR1 and CDR2 sequences are MNHEY and SVGAGI. CDR3 DNA sequence: TGTGCCAGCAGTCGACAACAGGTCTCCGGCGAGCAGTACTTC. Translation: CASSRQQVSGEQYF.

V gene TRBV4-3 combines with J gene TRBJ2-3, with 7 bases aligning to TRBD2. The CDR3 sequence is 15 residues long. Germline values: CDR1 LGHNA, CDR2 YSLEER. After removal of 3 bases from V and 4 bases from J, the junction contained 7 bases not matched to a gene. CDR3 protein: CASSQKPGGADTQYF. CDR3 bases: TGCGCCAGCAGCCAGAAACCGGGAGGTGCAGATACGCAGTATTTT.

The chain employs TRBV7-9 and TRBJ2-5, with 9 nucleotides matching TRBD2. CDR1 is SEHNR and CDR2 is FQNEAQ in the germline V gene (reference sequence). V lost 5 bases and J lost 4; bases outside the gene matches: 5. The CDR3 covers 14 residues. The CDR3 DNA sequence: TGTGCCAGCAGCCCGCGGGAGGGCCTAGAGACCCAGTACTTC. Amino acids: CASSPREGLETQYF.

This clone has only one observation. The chain employs TRBV5-4 and TRBJ2-2; TRBD2 aligns across 14 bases. The CDR3 sequence is 18 residues long. Germline CDR1 reads SGHNT; CDR2 reads YYREEE (reference sequence). V was pared by 0 bases and J by 5 bases, with 6 bases of the junction left unmatched. CDR3 region: CASSLDGLAGGGTGELFF. CDR3 nucleotides: TGTGCCAGCAGCTTGGATGGACTAGCGGGAGGAGGAACCGGGGAGCTGTTTTTT.

The V gene is TRBV6-6, the J gene TRBJ1-2, with 12 bases fitting TRBD1. The V and J ends lost 6 bases and 4 bases, in that order; junction bases with no gene match: 6. The germline V gene has CDR1 MNHNY and CDR2 SVGAGI (reference sequence). The CDR3 sequence is 15 residues long. The CDR3 loop is CASSTGTGGVYGYTF. CDR3 in DNA: TGTGCCAGCAGCACCGGGACAGGGGGCGTCTATGGCTACACCTTC.

The chain couples TRBV7-9 to TRBJ2-7; weak D call: TRBD2 (5 bases). Germline V gene data show CDR1 as SEHNR and CDR2 as FQNEAQ (reference sequence). The CDR3 runs to 13 residues. The germline V and J ends were trimmed by 2 bases and 4 bases, with 9 bases remaining between them. In DNA, the CDR3 is TGTGCCAGCAGCTTAAGCGGCTCGTACGAGCAGTACTTC. Its protein is CASSLSGSYEQYF.

The V call is TRBV18, the J call TRBJ2-7; D gene unclear. The CDR3 contains 12 residues. The V end was cut by 3 bases, the J end by 6 bases, with 9 bases between. The germline CDR1 and CDR2 sequences are KGHSH and LQKENI. CDR3 DNA sequence: TGTGCCAGCTCACCTGGGTATGGCGAGCAGTACTTC. It encodes CASSPGYGEQYF.

This chain joins TRBV5-1 and TRBJ2-2, with D possibly TRBD2 on 6 matching bases. Per germline, CDR1 SGHRS and CDR2 YFSETQ. The CDR3 totals 15 residues. V lost 0 bases to trimming and J lost 3 bases, with 9 bases between them. The CDR3 bases are TGCGCCAGCAGCTTGGCCTGGGGGGACACCGGGGAGCTGTTTTTT. Translating gives CASSLAWGDTGELFF.

The rearrangement joins TRBV6-5 to TRBJ2-7; D tentatively fits TRBD1 or TRBD2 (5 bases each). In germline, CDR1 is MNHEY, CDR2 SVGAGI. CDR3 size: 15 residues. V lost 0 bases and J lost 3, with 12 bases in between. DNA for the CDR3: TGTGCCAGCAGTTACTCAACCGGGACCGTCTACGAGCAGTACTTC. Translation: CASSYSTGTVYEQYF.

The chain links TRBV13 to TRBJ1-1; tentatively, D is TRBD1 (5 bases). Between the trimmed V and J ends, which lost 1 base and 5 bases, there was a span of 17 bases. The CDR3 is made up of 16 amino acids. Per germline, CDR1 PRHDT and CDR2 FYEKMQ (reference sequence). In nucleotides, the CDR3 is TGTGCCAGCAGCTTAGCTGGGACTCCCCCGGGGACTGAAGCTTTCTTT. Amino acids: CASSLAGTPPGTEAFF.

The rearrangement joins TRBV7-2 to TRBJ2-1; maybe TRBD1 (7 bases). V dropped 5 bases and J dropped 3 bases, with 14 bases sitting between them. The germline V gene has CDR1 SGHTA and CDR2 FQGNSA. The CDR3 covers 15 residues. CDR3 coding DNA: TGTGCCAGCAGCACAACCCAGGGGGGCTACAATGAGCAGTTCTTC. This encodes CASSTTQGGYNEQFF.

V is TRBV5-6 and J is TRBJ1-3; tentative D call: TRBD1 (5 bases). Trimming removed 3 bases at V and 0 bases at J, with 13 bases between. Germline V gene lookup returns CDR1 SGHDT and CDR2 YYEEEE. The CDR3 totals 16 residues. The CDR3 is CASSSRDPPSGNTIYF. The CDR3, as DNA: TGTGCCAGCAGCTCCAGGGATCCCCCCTCTGGAAACACCATATATTTT.

CDR3 DNA sequence: TGTGCCAGCGGGTCTCAACTCGCGGGCCAGTACTTC. Translation gives CASGSQLAGQYF. The chain uses TRBV27 and TRBJ2-5, with TRBD2 as a possible D gene (5 bases). The V and J ends lost 8 bases and 10 bases respectively, with 17 bases between them. This CDR3 has 12 residues. CDR1 is MNHEY, CDR2 SMNVEV, per germline (reference sequence).

The chain joins TRBV27 to TRBJ1-1, with a weak D call TRBD1 (5 bases). Germline loops: CDR1 MNHEY, CDR2 SMNVEV (reference sequence). V lost 2 bases to trimming and J lost 1 base, with 8 bases between them. This CDR3 has 14 residues. CDR3 protein: CASSLIGGNTEAFF. The DNA of the CDR3 is TGTGCCAGCAGTTTAATCGGGGGGAACACTGAAGCTTTCTTT.

V gene TRBV11-2 combines with J gene TRBJ1-4, with D perhaps matching TRBD1 (5 bases). The CDR3 is made up of 17 amino acids. V was clipped by 0 bases and J by 0 bases, with 11 bases between them. Germline CDR1 and CDR2: SGHAT and FQNNGV. In DNA, the CDR3 is TGTGCCAGCAGCTTAGAGCGGGGGTTTGCAACTAATGAAAAACTGTTTTTT. Translated, it gives CASSLERGFATNEKLFF.

This clone turned up a few times. Compared with germline, one end of the junction differs, possibly owing to a read error. The chain joins TRBV19 to TRBJ1-1; D is unclear. The CDR3 is 10 amino acids. In germline, CDR1 is LNHDA, CDR2 SQIVND (reference sequence). The DNA for the CDR3 is TGTGCCAGTAGCGACACAGAAGCTTTCTTT. This sequence encodes CASSDTEAFF.

This clone was observed a few times. V gene TRBV13 combines with J gene TRBJ1-2; D is unresolved. Trimming stripped 5 bases from V and 8 bases from J, with 18 bases between. CDR1 and CDR2 from the germline V gene are PRHDT and FYEKMQ (reference sequence). CDR3 length: 14 residues. The CDR3 sequence is CASSTRSGIRGYTF. The CDR3 bases are TGTGCCAGCAGCACACGAAGCGGGATTCGAGGCTACACCTTC. The full variable domain, completed using reference TRBV13 and TRBJ1-2, is AAGVIQSPRHLIKEKRETATLKCYPIPRHDTVYWYQQGPGQDPQFLISFYEKMQSDKGSIPDRFSAQQFSDYHSELNMSSLELGDSALYFCASSTRSGIRGYTFGSGTRLTVV.